These 2 T cell receptor beta chains were sequenced from one sample in a study of T cells in Graves' hyperthyroidism and ophthalmopathy. Regions amplified from RNA transcripts were the TCR beta CDR3 regions. During a first-round RT-PCR of the TCR CDR3, the HTBI primer set was used. TCRdb re-called the multiplex PCR reads through MiXCR, storing one row per CDR3 protein. The repertoire holds about 640,000 distinct CDR3 sequences, with roughly 20% as singletons. The sequencing input was blood. These receptors were collected from a man aged 25 to 40 with Graves' ophthalmopathy.

V usage is TRBV29-1 and J usage is TRBJ1-1; no clear D. CDR3 size: 15 residues. The V gene's germline CDR1 is SQVTM and CDR2 ANQGSEA. V lost 2 bases, J lost 0 bases, and 13 bases lay in between. The CDR3 spells CSVERRMYMNTEAFF. The CDR3 DNA follows: TGCAGCGTTGAACGGCGGATGTACATGAACACTGAAGCTTTCTTT.

The chain couples TRBV20-1 to TRBJ2-7; D is perhaps TRBD1 or TRBD2 (5 bases each). CDR1 is DFQATT and CDR2 is SNEGSKA in the germline V gene (reference sequence). V lost 2 bases and J lost 2, with 13 bases in between. The CDR3 length is 14 residues. Here the CDR3 reads CSARNRDRTYEQYF. CDR3 DNA: TGCAGTGCTAGAAACCGGGACCGAACCTACGAGCAGTACTTC.